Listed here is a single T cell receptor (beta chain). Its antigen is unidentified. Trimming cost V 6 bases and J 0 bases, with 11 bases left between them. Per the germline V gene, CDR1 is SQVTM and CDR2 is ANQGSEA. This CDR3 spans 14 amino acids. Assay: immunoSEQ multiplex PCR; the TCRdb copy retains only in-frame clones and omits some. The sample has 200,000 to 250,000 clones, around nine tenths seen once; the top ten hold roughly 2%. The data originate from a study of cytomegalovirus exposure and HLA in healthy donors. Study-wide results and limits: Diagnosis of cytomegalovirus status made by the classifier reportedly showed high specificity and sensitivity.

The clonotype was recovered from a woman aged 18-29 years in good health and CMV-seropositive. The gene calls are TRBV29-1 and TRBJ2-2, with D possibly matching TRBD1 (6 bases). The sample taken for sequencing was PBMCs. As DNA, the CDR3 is TGCAGCGTGCATAGACAGGCGAACACCGGGGAGCTGTTTTTT. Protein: CSVHRQANTGELFF.